What follows describes a single TCR beta chain. The antigen remains unidentified. The repertoire was sequenced with immunoSEQ multiplex PCR; TCRdb's copy has only in-frame clones and lacks some. The data contain around 190,000 clones, about 81% of them singletons. The source of the sample is a study of cytomegalovirus exposure and HLA in healthy donors. From the 120-subject validation cohort, which was separate from the roughly 610-subject first cohort, the donors were drawn. Study-wide results and limits: Researchers catalogued approximately 170 TCR beta chains as cytomegalovirus-associated. Whilst most TCR sequences proved rare, a subset of public TCRs occurred across many donors. TCR clusters originating in the first cohort tended to co-occur in the roughly 120 validation repertoires, according to a later analysis.

Germline V lookup: CDR1 MNHEY, CDR2 SMNVEV (reference sequence). CDR3 length: 16 amino acids. V lost 6 bases to trimming and J lost 3 bases; unmatched junction nucleotides: 10. The sample was PBMCs. This TCR derives from a woman aged 25 to 39 in good health and CMV-seronegative. The rearrangement links TRBV27 to TRBJ2-3; 9 bases align to TRBD2. The CDR3 is CASRLISGRMTDTQYF. The CDR3 region has the DNA TGTGCCAGCAGATTGATAAGCGGGAGGATGACAGATACGCAGTATTTT.